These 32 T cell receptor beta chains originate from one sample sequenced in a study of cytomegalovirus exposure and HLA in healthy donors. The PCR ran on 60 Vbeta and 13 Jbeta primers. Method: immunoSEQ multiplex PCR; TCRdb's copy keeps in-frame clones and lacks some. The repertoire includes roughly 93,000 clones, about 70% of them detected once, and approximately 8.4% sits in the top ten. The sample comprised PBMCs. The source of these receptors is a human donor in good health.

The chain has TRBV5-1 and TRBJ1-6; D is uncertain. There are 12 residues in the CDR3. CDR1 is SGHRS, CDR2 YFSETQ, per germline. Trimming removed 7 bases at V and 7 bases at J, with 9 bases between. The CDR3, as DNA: TGCGCCAGCTCTTTAGTGAATTCACCCCTCCACTTT. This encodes CASSLVNSPLHF. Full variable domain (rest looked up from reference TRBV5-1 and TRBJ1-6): KAGVTQTPRYLIKTRGQQVTLSCSPISGHRSVSWYQQTPGQGLQFLFEYFSETQRNKGNFPGRFSGRQFSNSRSEMNVSTLELGDSALYLCASSLVNSPLHFGNGTRLTVT.

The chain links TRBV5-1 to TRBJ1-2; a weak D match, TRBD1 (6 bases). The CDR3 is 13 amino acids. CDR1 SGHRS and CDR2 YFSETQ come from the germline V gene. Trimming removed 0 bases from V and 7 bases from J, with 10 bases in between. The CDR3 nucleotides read TGCGCCAGCAGCTTGGAAGGGGGTTCTGGCTACACCTTC. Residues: CASSLEGGSGYTF.

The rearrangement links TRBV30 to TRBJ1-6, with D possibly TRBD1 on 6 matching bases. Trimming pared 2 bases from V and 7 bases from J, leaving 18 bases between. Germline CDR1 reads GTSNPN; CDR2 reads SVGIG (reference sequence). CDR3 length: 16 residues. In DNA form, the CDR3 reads TGTGCCTGGAGTCCAAGAGGGGGAACTGGCAATTCACCCCTCCACTTT. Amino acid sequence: CAWSPRGGTGNSPLHF.

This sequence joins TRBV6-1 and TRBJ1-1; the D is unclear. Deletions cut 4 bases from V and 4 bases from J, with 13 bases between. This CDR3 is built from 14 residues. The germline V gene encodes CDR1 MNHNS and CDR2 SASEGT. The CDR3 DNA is TGTGCCAGCAGTGCGCGGGAAAAGGGCACTGAAGCTTTCTTT. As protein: CASSAREKGTEAFF.

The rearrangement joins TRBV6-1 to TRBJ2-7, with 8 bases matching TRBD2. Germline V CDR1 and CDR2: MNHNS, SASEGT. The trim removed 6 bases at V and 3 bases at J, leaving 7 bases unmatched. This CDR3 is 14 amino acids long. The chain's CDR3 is CASSGGVWDYEQYF. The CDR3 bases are TGTGCCAGCAGCGGGGGGGTATGGGACTACGAGCAGTACTTC.

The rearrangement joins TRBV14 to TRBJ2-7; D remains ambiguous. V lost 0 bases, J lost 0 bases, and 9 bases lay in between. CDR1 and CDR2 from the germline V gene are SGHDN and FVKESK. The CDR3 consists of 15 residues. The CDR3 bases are TGTGCCAGCAGCCAAGACCCGGGTAGCTCCTACGAGCAGTACTTC. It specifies CASSQDPGSSYEQYF.

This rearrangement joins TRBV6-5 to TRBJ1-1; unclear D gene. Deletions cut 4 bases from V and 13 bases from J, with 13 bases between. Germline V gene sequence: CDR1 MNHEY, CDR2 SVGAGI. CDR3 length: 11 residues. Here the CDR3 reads CASSFGEFVFF. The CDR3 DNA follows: TGTGCCAGCAGTTTCGGGGAATTTGTTTTCTTT.

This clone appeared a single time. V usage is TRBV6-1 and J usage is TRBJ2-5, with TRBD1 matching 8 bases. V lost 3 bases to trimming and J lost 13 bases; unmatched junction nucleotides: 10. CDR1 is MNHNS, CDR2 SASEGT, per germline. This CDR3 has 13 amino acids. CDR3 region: CASSDGLRGHRYF. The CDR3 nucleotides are TGTGCCAGCAGTGACGGACTCAGGGGGCACCGGTACTTC.

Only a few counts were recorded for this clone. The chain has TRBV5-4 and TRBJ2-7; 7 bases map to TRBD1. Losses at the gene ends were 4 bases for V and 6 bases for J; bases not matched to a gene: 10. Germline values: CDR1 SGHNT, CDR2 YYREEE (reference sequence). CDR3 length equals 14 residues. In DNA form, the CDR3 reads TGTGCCAGCAGCGACGGGGATTACAGGGGCGAGCAGTACTTC. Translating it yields CASSDGDYRGEQYF.

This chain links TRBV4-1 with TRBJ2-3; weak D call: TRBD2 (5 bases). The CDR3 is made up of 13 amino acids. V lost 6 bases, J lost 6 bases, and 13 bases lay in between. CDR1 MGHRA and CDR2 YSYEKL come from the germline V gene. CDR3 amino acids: CASSLNTGDTQYF. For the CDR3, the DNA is TGCGCCAGCAGTCTCAACACGGGGGATACGCAGTATTTT.

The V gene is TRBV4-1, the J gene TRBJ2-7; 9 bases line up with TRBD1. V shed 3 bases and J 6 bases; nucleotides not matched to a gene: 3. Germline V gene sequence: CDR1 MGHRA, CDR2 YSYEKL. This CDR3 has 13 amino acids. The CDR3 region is CASSQGQGGEQYF. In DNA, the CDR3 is TGCGCCAGCAGCCAGGGACAGGGTGGCGAGCAGTACTTC.

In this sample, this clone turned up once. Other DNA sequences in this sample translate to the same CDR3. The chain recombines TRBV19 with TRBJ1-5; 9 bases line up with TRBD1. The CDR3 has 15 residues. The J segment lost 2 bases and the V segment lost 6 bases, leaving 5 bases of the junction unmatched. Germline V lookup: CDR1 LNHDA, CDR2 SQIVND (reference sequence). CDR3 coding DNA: TGTGCCAGTAGCAGGACAGGGGCTGGCAATCAGCCCCAGCATTTT. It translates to CASSRTGAGNQPQHF.

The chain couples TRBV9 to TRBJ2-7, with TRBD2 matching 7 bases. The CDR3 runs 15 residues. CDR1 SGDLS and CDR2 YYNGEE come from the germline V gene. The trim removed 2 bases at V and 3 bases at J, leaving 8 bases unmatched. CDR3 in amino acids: CASSVGWGRGYEQYF. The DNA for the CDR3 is TGTGCCAGCAGCGTGGGCTGGGGGAGGGGCTACGAGCAGTACTTC. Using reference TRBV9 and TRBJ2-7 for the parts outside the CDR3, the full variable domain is DSGVTQTPKHLITATGQRVTLRCSPRSGDLSVYWYQQSLDQGLQFLIQYYNGEERAKGNILERFSAQQFPDLHSELNLSSLELGDSALYFCASSVGWGRGYEQYFGPGTRLTVT.

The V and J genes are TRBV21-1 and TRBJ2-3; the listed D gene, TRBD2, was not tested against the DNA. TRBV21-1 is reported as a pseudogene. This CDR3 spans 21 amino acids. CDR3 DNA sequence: TGTGCCAGCAGCAAAGTAAATGGTGGGGACTCCTCATCCCCCACCACAGATACGCAGTATTTT. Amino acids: CASSKVNGGDSSSPTTDTQYF.

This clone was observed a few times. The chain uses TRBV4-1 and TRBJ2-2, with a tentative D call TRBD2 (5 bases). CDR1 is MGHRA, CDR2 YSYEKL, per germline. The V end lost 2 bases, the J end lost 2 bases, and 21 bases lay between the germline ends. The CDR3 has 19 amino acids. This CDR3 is CASSQTGAPSNKNTGELFF. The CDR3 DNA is TGCGCCAGCAGCCAAACCGGAGCGCCTAGCAACAAAAACACCGGGGAGCTGTTTTTT.

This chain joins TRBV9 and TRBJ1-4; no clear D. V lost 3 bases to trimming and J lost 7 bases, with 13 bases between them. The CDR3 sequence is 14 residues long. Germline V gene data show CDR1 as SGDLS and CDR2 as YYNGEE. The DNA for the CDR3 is TGTGCCAGCAGCGGTACCGGGAGCGCTGAAAAACTGTTTTTT. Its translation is CASSGTGSAEKLFF.

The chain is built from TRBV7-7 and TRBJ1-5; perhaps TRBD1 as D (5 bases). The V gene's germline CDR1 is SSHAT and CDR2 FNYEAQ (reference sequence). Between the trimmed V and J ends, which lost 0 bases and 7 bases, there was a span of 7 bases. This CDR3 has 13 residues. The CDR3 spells CASSLAEGQPQHF. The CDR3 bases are TGTGCCAGCAGCTTAGCGGAGGGGCAGCCCCAGCATTTT.

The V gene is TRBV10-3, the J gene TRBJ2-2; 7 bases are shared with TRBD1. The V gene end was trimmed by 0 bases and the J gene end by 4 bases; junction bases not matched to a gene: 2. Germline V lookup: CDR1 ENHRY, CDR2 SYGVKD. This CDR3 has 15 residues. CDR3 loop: CAISESTGSTGELFF. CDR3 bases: TGTGCCATCAGTGAGTCGACAGGGAGCACCGGGGAGCTGTTTTTT.

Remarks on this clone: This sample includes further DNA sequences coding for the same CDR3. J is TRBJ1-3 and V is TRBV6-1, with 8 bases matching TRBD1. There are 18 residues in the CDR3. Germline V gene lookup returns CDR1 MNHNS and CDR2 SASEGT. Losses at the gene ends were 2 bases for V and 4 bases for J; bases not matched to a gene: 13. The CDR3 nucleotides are TGTGCCAGCAGTGAATCGTGGACAGGGTTAATTCTGGGAAACACCATATATTTT. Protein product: CASSESWTGLILGNTIYF.

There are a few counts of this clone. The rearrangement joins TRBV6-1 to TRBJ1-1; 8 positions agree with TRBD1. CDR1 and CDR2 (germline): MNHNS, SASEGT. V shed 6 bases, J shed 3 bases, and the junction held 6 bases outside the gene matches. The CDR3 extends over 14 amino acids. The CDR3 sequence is CASRSTGAYTEAFF. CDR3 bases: TGTGCCAGCAGGTCGACAGGGGCGTACACTGAAGCTTTCTTT.

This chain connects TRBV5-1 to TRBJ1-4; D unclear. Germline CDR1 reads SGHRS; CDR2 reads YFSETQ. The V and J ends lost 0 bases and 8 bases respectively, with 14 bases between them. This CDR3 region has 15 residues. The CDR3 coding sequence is TGCGCCAGCAGCTTGGCTGGCCAGAGGAGCGAAAAACTGTTTTTT. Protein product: CASSLAGQRSEKLFF.

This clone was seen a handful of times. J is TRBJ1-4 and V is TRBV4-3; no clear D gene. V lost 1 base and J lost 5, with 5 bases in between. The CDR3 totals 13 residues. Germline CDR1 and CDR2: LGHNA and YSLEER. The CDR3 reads CASSQARNEKLFF. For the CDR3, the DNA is TGCGCCAGCAGCCAAGCCCGGAATGAAAAACTGTTTTTT.

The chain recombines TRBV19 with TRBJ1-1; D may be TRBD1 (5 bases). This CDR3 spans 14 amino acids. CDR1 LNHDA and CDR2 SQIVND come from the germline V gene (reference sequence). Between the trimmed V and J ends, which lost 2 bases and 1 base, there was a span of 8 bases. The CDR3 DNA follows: TGTGCCAGTAGTATAAAGACAGAGAACACTGAAGCTTTCTTT. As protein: CASSIKTENTEAFF.

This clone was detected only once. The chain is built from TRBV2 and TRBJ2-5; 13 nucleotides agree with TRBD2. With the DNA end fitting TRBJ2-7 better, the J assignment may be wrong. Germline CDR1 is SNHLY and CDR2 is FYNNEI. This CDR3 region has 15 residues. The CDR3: CASRRTSGSWYEQYF. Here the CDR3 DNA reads TGTGCCAGCAGAAGGACTAGCGGGAGCTGGTACGAGCAGTACTTC.

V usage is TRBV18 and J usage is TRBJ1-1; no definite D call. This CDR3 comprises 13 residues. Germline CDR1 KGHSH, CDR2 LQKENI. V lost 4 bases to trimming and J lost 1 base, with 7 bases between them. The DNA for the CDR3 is TGTGCCAGCTCACTACGGAGGAACACTGAAGCTTTCTTT. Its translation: CASSLRRNTEAFF.

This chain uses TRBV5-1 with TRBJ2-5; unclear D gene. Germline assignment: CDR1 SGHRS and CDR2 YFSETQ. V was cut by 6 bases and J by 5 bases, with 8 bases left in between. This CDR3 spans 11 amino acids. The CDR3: CASTMEETQYF. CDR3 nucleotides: TGCGCCAGCACTATGGAGGAGACCCAGTACTTC.

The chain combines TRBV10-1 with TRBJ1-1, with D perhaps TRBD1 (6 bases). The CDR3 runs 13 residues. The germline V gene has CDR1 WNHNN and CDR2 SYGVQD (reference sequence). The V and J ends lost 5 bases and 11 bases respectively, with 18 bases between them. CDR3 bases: TGCGCCAGCAGTCCCTTTGGGGGCTCCGGGGCTTTCTTT. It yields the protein CASSPFGGSGAFF.

The CDR3 sequence is CASSVASGTYNEQFF. CDR3 coding DNA: TGTGCCAGCAGCGTCGCTAGCGGTACCTACAATGAGCAGTTCTTC. The rearrangement uses TRBV5-4 and TRBJ2-1, with 7 bases lining up with TRBD2. Germline V CDR1 and CDR2: SGHNT, YYREEE (reference sequence). The CDR3 is made up of 15 amino acids. The V gene end was trimmed by 4 bases and the J gene end by 2 bases; junction bases not matched to a gene: 6.

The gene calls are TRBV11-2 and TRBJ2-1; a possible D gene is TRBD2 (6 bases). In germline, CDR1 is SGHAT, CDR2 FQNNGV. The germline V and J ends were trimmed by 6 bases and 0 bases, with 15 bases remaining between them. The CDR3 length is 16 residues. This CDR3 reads CASRVMGRSSYNEQFF. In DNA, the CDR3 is TGTGCCAGCAGGGTTATGGGGAGGAGCTCCTACAATGAGCAGTTCTTC.

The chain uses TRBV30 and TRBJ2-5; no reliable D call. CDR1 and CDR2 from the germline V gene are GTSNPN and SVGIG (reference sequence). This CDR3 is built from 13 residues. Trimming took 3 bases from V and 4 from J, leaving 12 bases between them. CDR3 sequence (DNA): TGTGCCTGGAGACCAAGGAGTAGAGAGACCCAGTACTTC. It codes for CAWRPRSRETQYF.

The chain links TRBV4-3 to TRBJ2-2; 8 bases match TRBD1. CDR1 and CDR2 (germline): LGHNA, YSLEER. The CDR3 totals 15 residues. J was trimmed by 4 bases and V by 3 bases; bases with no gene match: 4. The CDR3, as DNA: TGCGCCAGCAGCCAGGACAGGGAAGGCACCGGGGAGCTGTTTTTT. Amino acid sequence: CASSQDREGTGELFF.

The DNA of the CDR3 is TGTGCCAGTAAGGGACAGTTTAGCAATCAGCCCCAGCATTTT. Its protein is CASKGQFSNQPQHF. V is TRBV19 and J is TRBJ1-5, with TRBD1 identical over 7 bases. The CDR3 has 14 residues. CDR1 is LNHDA and CDR2 is SQIVND in the germline V gene (reference sequence). Germline trimming cut 7 bases from V and 0 bases from J; bases unmatched to any gene: 3.